This note documents a single T cell receptor (beta chain) sequence. The antigen remains unidentified. The sample is drawn from a study of T cell repertoires in cytomegalovirus infection. Background on the study: CMV infection and matching HLA type were both indicated by public TCR beta signatures.

Study-level findings and limits: The ex vivo response was dominated by HLA-C-restricted CMV-specific TCR beta clonotypes. Summed public TCR beta family frequency identified CMV carriers bearing the relevant HLA.

Germline-derived CDR1 and CDR2 are MDHEN and SYDVKM. Trimming took 5 bases from V and 10 from J; bases not matched to a gene: 13. The CDR3 contains 16 residues. TCRdb reanalysed the reads using MiXCR and keeps one entry per CDR3 protein. The sample records 750,000 to 950,000 distinct CDR3 sequences, approximately 32% being singletons. The specimen comprised cultured CD8+ T cells from PBMCs, sampled from culture after CMV antigen stimulation. The TCR comes from a human donor in good health (CMV status not recorded). Some clones in this sample may be carry-over from other donors' samples. The chain joins TRBV28 to TRBJ1-6; 8 bases align to TRBD1. The CDR3 region has the DNA TGTGCCAGCAGTACCTTGGCCGGGACAGGTGACTCACCCCTCCACTTT. Translation: CASSTLAGTGDSPLHF.